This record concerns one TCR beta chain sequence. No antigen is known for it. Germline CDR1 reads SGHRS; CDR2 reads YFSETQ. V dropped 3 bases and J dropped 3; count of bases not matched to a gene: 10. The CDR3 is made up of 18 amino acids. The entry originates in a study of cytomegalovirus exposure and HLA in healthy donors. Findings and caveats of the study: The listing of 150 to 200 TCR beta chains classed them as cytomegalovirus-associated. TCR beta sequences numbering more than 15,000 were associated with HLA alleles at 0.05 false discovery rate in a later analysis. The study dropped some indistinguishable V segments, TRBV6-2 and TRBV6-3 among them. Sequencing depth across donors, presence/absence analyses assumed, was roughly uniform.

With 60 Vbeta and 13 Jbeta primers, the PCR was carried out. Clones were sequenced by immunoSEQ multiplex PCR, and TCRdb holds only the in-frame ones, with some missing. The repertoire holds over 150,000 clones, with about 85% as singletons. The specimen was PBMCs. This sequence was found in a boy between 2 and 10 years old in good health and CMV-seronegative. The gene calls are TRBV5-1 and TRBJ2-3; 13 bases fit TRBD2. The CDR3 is CASSWPTSGRIGTDTQYF. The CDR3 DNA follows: TGCGCCAGCAGCTGGCCGACTAGCGGGAGGATTGGAACAGATACGCAGTATTTT. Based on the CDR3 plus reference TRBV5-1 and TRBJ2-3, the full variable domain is KAGVTQTPRYLIKTRGQQVTLSCSPISGHRSVSWYQQTPGQGLQFLFEYFSETQRNKGNFPGRFSGRQFSNSRSEMNVSTLELGDSALYLCASSWPTSGRIGTDTQYFGPGTRLTVL.